There are many counts of the clone carrying this T cell receptor (beta chain). Germline-derived CDR1 and CDR2 are SGHTA and FQGTGA. The CDR3 has 17 amino acids. The V segment lost 5 bases and the J segment 4 bases; nucleotides outside the gene matches: 16. RNA transcripts provided the source from which TCR beta CDR3 regions were amplified. A first-round RT-PCR of the TCR CDR3 used the HTBI primer set. TCRdb re-called the multiplex PCR reads with MiXCR, one entry per CDR3 protein. The sample holds around 520,000 distinct CDR3 sequences, less than 15% seen once. These data originate in a study of T cells in Graves' hyperthyroidism and ophthalmopathy. Study-level information: Initial diagnosis, before any treatment, was when peripheral blood was collected.

The TCR originated in a woman in her forties with Graves' hyperthyroidism. The sample was blood. The chain has TRBV7-3 and TRBJ2-7; 8 bases fit TRBD2. The CDR3 reads CASSLPGTSGFFYEQYF. As DNA, the CDR3 is TGTGCCAGCAGCCTCCCCGGCACTAGCGGATTCTTTTACGAGCAGTACTTC.